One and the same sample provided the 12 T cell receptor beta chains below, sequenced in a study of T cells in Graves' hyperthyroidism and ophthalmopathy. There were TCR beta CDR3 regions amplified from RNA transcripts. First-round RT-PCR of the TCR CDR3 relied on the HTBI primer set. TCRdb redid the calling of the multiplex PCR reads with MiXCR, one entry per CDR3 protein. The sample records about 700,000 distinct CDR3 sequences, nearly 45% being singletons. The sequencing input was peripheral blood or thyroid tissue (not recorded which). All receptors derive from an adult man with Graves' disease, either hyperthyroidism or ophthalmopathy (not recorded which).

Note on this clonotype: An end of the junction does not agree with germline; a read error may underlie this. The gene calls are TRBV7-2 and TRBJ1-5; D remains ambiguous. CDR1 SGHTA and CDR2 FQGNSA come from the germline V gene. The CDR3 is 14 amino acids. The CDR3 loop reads CASSLDPGNQPQHF. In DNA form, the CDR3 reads TGCGCCAGCAGCTTGGATCCGGGAAATCAGCCCCAGCATTTT.

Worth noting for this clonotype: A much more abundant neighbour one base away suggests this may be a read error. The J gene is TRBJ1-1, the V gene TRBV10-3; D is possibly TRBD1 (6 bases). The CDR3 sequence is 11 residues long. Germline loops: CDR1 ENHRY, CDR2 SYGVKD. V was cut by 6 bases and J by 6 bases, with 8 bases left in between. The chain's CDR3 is CAISRQAEAFF. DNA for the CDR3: TGTGCCATCAGCAGACAGGCTGAAGCTTTCTTT.

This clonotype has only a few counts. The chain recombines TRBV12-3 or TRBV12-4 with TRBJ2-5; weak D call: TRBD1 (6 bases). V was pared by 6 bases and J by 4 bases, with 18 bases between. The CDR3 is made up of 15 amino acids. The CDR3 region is CASSLAGARGETQYF. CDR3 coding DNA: TGTGCCAGCAGCTTGGCAGGGGCGCGAGGAGAGACCCAGTACTTC.

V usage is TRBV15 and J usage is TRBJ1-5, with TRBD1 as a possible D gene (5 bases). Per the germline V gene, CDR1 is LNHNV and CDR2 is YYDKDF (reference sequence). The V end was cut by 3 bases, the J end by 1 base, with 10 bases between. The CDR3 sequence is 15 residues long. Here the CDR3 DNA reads TGTGCCACCAGCAGTCCCCGGGACAGCAATCAGCCCCAGCATTTT. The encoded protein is CATSSPRDSNQPQHF.

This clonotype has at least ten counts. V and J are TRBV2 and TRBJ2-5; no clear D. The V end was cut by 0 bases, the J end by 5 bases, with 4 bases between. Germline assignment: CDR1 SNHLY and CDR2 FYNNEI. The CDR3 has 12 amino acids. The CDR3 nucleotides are TGTGCCAGCAGTGAAGCGCAGGAGACCCAGTACTTC. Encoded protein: CASSEAQETQYF. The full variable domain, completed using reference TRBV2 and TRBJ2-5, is EPEVTQTPSHQVTQMGQEVILRCVPISNHLYFYWYRQILGQKVEFLVSFYNNEISEKSEIFDDQFSVERPDGSNFTLKIRSTKLEDSAMYFCASSEAQETQYFGPGTRLLVL.

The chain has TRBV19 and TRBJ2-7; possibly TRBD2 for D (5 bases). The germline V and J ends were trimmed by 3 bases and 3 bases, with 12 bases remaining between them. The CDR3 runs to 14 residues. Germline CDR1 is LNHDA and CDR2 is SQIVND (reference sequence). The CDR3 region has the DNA TGTGCCAGTAGTATTCAAAGCGGAAACTACGAGCAGTACTTC. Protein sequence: CASSIQSGNYEQYF.

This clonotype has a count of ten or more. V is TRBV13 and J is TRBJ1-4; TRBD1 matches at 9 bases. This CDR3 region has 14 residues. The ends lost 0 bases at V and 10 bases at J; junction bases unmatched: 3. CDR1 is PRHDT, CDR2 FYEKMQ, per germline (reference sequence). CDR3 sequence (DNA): TGTGCCAGCAGCTTAGGGGACAGGGGCGCAAAACTGTTTTTT. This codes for CASSLGDRGAKLFF.

The CDR3 DNA is TGCAGCGGAACGGCTCGGGAGTCCTACGAGCAGTACTTC. Its protein is CSGTARESYEQYF. The rearrangement uses TRBV29-1 and TRBJ2-7; possible D gene TRBD2, 6 bases. CDR1 and CDR2 (germline): SQVTM, ANQGSEA. With 7 bases removed from V and 1 base from J, the gap between germline ends came to 14 bases. This CDR3 has 13 amino acids.

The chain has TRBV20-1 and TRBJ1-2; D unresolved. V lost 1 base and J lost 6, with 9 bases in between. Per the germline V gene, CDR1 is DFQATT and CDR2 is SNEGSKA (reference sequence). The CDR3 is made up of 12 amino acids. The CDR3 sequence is CSARAPGHGYTF. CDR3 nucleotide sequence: TGCAGTGCTAGAGCTCCCGGGCATGGCTACACCTTC.

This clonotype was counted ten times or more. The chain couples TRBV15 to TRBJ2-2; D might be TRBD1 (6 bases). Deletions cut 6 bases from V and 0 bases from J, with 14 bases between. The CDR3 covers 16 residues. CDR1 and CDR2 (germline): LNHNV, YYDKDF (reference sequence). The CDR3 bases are TGTGCCACCAGAGACGGGACATTTGCGAACACCGGGGAGCTGTTTTTT. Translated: CATRDGTFANTGELFF.

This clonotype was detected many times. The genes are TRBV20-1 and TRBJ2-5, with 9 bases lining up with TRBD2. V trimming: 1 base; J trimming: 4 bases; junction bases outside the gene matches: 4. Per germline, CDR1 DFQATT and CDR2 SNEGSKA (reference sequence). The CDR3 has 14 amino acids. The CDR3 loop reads CSARGLAGRETQYF. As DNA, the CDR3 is TGCAGTGCTAGAGGGCTAGCGGGGAGAGAGACCCAGTACTTC.

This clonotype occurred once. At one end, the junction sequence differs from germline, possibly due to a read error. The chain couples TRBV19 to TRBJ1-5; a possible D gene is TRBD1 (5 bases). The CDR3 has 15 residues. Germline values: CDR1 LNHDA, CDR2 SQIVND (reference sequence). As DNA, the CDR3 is TGTGCCAGCAGTACCGGGACTTGGAGCAATCAGCCCCAGCATTTT. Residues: CASSTGTWSNQPQHF.